This T cell receptor beta chain was captured by sequencing in a study of blood T cell repertoires in COVID-19. The overall study: Donors in the United States, Italy and Spain gave samples during acute or convalescent COVID-19. PBMCs, B-cell-depleted T cells, or T cells were the source of the cDNA or gDNA that made up the material.

This clone was picked up a small number of times. Germline V gives CDR1 SGHRS, CDR2 YFSETQ. The CDR3 has 15 residues. V lost 4 bases to trimming and J lost 3 bases; unmatched junction nucleotides: 5. The method was immunoSEQ multiplex PCR; TCRdb's version includes in-frame clones alone and lacks a portion of them. The sample records under 90,000 clones, 87% being singletons. The chain recombines TRBV5-1 with TRBJ2-3; 10 bases agree with TRBD1. Sequenced input: peripheral blood. The TCR was taken from a man in his 60s with acute or convalescent COVID-19. CDR3 amino acids: CASSQGQGGTDTQYF. The CDR3 DNA sequence: TGCGCCAGCAGCCAAGGACAGGGGGGGACAGATACGCAGTATTTT.